One and the same sample provided the 30 T cell receptor beta chains below, sequenced in a study of shared clonotypes between healthy human individuals. Sequencing used immunoSEQ multiplex PCR; TCRdb keeps in-frame clones, though not all of them. The top ten hold 0.3% to 0.45% of the sample, which has 1,500,000 or so clones, around 98.5% seen once. Sample: naive CD4+ T cells sorted from blood. Subset described: CD45RA+ positively selected. The receptors here all came from a man aged 25 to 45 in good health.

V usage is TRBV28 and J usage is TRBJ1-2; D is perhaps TRBD1 (5 bases). The ends were cut back, 7 bases at V and 8 bases at J, with 14 bases in the middle. Germline V lookup: CDR1 MDHEN, CDR2 SYDVKM. This CDR3 has 12 amino acids. CDR3 sequence: CASKVQVSGYTF. The CDR3 DNA reads as TGTGCCAGCAAAGTACAGGTCTCCGGCTACACCTTC.

The chain is built from TRBV7-8 and TRBJ2-3, with 10 bases aligning to TRBD1. V shed 5 bases, J shed 2 bases, and the junction held 16 bases outside the gene matches. Germline CDR1 and CDR2: SGHVS and FQNEAQ. The CDR3 is made up of 19 amino acids. The CDR3 DNA reads as TGTGCCAGCAGCCCCAGGGACAGGGGTGGCGGTGCTTACACAGATACGCAGTATTTT. Translation: CASSPRDRGGGAYTDTQYF.

This chain joins TRBV19 and TRBJ1-5; 7 bases fit TRBD1. CDR1 and CDR2 from the germline V gene are LNHDA and SQIVND (reference sequence). Trimming at V came to 2 bases and at J to 4 bases, leaving 8 bases not matched to a gene. CDR3 length: 16 residues. DNA of the CDR3: TGTGCCAGTAGTATATGGGAGGGGGCAGGAAATCAGCCCCAGCATTTT. As protein: CASSIWEGAGNQPQHF.

The rearrangement links TRBV18 to TRBJ2-1; D is possibly TRBD1 (5 bases). The V gene lost 4 bases and the J gene lost 1 base, with 11 bases spanning the gap. Germline V gives CDR1 KGHSH, CDR2 LQKENI. The CDR3 has 15 residues. CDR3 coding DNA: TGTGCCAGCTCACGGCTGACAGATTCCTACAATGAGCAGTTCTTC. Amino acids: CASSRLTDSYNEQFF. Using reference TRBV18 and TRBJ2-1 for the parts outside the CDR3, the full variable domain is NAGVMQNPRHLVRRRGQEARLRCSPMKGHSHVYWYRQLPEEGLKFMVYLQKENIIDESGMPKERFSAEFPKEGPSILRIQQVVRGDSAAYFCASSRLTDSYNEQFFGPGTRLTVL.

The chain combines TRBV5-1 with TRBJ2-3; no firm D call. The germline V gene has CDR1 SGHRS and CDR2 YFSETQ. The CDR3 consists of 14 residues. V lost 1 base to trimming and J lost 4 bases, with 10 bases between them. Here the CDR3 DNA reads TGCGCCAGCAGCTTGACGAGGTGGGCAGATACGCAGTATTTT. This sequence encodes CASSLTRWADTQYF.

This sequence joins TRBV5-1 and TRBJ1-1; unclear D gene. This CDR3 region has 15 residues. V dropped 0 bases and J dropped 4 bases, with 13 bases sitting between them. The germline CDR1 and CDR2 sequences are SGHRS and YFSETQ. CDR3 protein: CASSLAGRTGTEAFF. Here the CDR3 DNA reads TGCGCCAGCAGCTTGGCCGGCCGGACGGGCACTGAAGCTTTCTTT.

This chain links TRBV19 with TRBJ2-7; TRBD2 might be the D (6 bases). The CDR3 length is 14 residues. Trimming took off 9 bases at V and 0 bases at J, with 15 bases between the two ends. Germline V lookup: CDR1 LNHDA, CDR2 SQIVND (reference sequence). The DNA for the CDR3 is TGTGCCAGCAGGGAGGCAGGGAGCTCCTACGAGCAGTACTTC. It specifies CASREAGSSYEQYF. The whole variable domain, filled in from reference TRBV19 and TRBJ2-7, reads DGGITQSPKYLFRKEGQNVTLSCEQNLNHDAMYWYRQDPGQGLRLIYYSQIVNDFQKGDIAEGYSVSREKKESFPLTVTSAQKNPTAFYLCASREAGSSYEQYFGPGTRLTVT.

This clone was detected only once. CDR3 sequence reads: CSVKPSGSYNEQFF. For the CDR3, the DNA is TGCAGCGTAAAACCCTCGGGCTCCTACAATGAGCAGTTCTTC. V is TRBV29-1 and J is TRBJ2-1; D unresolved. Germline-derived CDR1 and CDR2 are SQVTM and ANQGSEA. The CDR3 is made up of 14 amino acids. The germline V and J ends were trimmed by 6 bases and 0 bases, with 12 bases remaining between them.

CDR3 nucleotides: TGTGCCATCAGTTCACTAGCTTCTACGATCTACGAGCAGTACTTC. This sequence encodes CAISSLASTIYEQYF. The genes are TRBV10-3 and TRBJ2-7; weak D call: TRBD2 (6 bases). V lost 5 bases, J lost 3 bases, and 17 bases lay in between. This CDR3 has 15 amino acids. The germline CDR1 and CDR2 sequences are ENHRY and SYGVKD.

This clone showed up just once. The J gene is TRBJ2-7, the V gene TRBV30; maybe TRBD1 (5 bases). The germline gives CDR1 GTSNPN, CDR2 SVGIG (reference sequence). Between the trimmed V and J ends, which lost 1 base and 4 bases, there was a span of 8 bases. There are 12 residues in the CDR3. This chain's CDR3 is CAWSATDYEQYF. The CDR3 DNA reads as TGTGCCTGGAGTGCGACAGATTACGAGCAGTACTTC.

This chain uses TRBV11-2 with TRBJ2-1, with TRBD2 as a possible D gene (5 bases). CDR3 length: 12 amino acids. Germline lookup yields CDR1 SGHAT and CDR2 FQNNGV. V lost 5 bases and J lost 8, with 10 bases in between. The CDR3 coding sequence is TGTGCCAGCAGCCAGAGGGTTGATGAGCAGTTCTTC. Its translation: CASSQRVDEQFF.

This clone was detected only once. This chain uses TRBV5-1 with TRBJ2-1; no clear D. The CDR3 has 16 amino acids. The germline V gene has CDR1 SGHRS and CDR2 YFSETQ. V lost 1 base to trimming and J lost 0 bases, with 11 bases between them. In nucleotides, the CDR3 is TGCGCCAGCAGCTTGCTCGGCAGTAGCTCCTACAATGAGCAGTTCTTC. It codes for CASSLLGSSSYNEQFF.

The DNA for the CDR3 is TGTGCCAGCAGTGCCCAGGGACTAACCCAAGGCGAGCAGTACTTC. Its protein product is CASSAQGLTQGEQYF. The chain couples TRBV2 to TRBJ2-7; TRBD2 aligns across 7 bases. CDR1 is SNHLY, CDR2 FYNNEI, per germline. The CDR3 sequence is 15 residues long. V gave up 4 bases and J gave up 6 bases; unmatched junction bases: 12. The variable domain in full, with the rest retrieved from reference TRBV2 and TRBJ2-7, is EPEVTQTPSHQVTQMGQEVILRCVPISNHLYFYWYRQILGQKVEFLVSFYNNEISEKSEIFDDQFSVERPDGSNFTLKIRSTKLEDSAMYFCASSAQGLTQGEQYFGPGTRLTVT.

To note about this clone: Different DNA sequences within this sample yield the same CDR3. The V gene is TRBV11-2, the J gene TRBJ2-7; 9 bases fit TRBD2. CDR3 length: 15 amino acids. Germline trimming cut 2 bases from V and 4 bases from J; bases unmatched to any gene: 6. CDR1 and CDR2 (germline): SGHAT, FQNNGV. CDR3 amino acids: CASSLRLAGAYEQYF. The CDR3 coding sequence is TGTGCCAGCAGCTTAAGATTAGCGGGAGCGTACGAGCAGTACTTC.

This chain connects TRBV5-4 to TRBJ2-7, with TRBD2 identical over 8 bases. CDR3 length equals 16 residues. The germline gives CDR1 SGHNT, CDR2 YYREEE (reference sequence). Trimming cost V 0 bases and J 3 bases; bases outside gene matches: 8. The CDR3 region is CASSLAGGLGYYEQYF. In nucleotides, the CDR3 is TGTGCCAGCAGCTTGGCCGGGGGACTAGGCTACTACGAGCAGTACTTC.

The chain has TRBV5-1 and TRBJ2-1; D tentatively reads TRBD1 or TRBD2 (5 bases each). This CDR3 is 14 amino acids long. The V gene's germline CDR1 is SGHRS and CDR2 YFSETQ. V lost 5 bases to trimming and J lost 0 bases, with 9 bases between them. The CDR3 is CASSGDHSYNEQFF. In DNA, the CDR3 is TGCGCCAGCAGTGGGGACCACTCCTACAATGAGCAGTTCTTC.

The J gene is TRBJ2-5, the V gene TRBV29-1; 8 bases line up with TRBD2. Losses at the gene ends were 5 bases for V and 13 bases for J; bases not matched to a gene: 12. Germline CDR1 and CDR2: SQVTM and ANQGSEA. The CDR3 runs 12 residues. This chain's CDR3 is CSVLMPVGLAYF. The CDR3 nucleotides read TGCAGCGTTCTGATGCCGGTCGGACTAGCGTACTTC.

This clone was recorded only once. This chain uses TRBV6-1 with TRBJ2-1; D gene unclear. This CDR3 has 12 residues. V lost 7 bases and J lost 1, with 5 bases in between. Germline V gives CDR1 MNHNS, CDR2 SASEGT. This CDR3 reads CASKESYNEQFF. The DNA of the CDR3 is TGTGCCAGCAAGGAGTCCTACAATGAGCAGTTCTTC.

This chain joins TRBV19 and TRBJ1-4; 9 positions match TRBD1. The junction had 3 bases not matched to a gene; V was cut back by 7 bases and J by 6 bases. The length of the CDR3 is 13 residues. Germline V gene data show CDR1 as LNHDA and CDR2 as SQIVND (reference sequence). The DNA of the CDR3 is TGTGCCAGTAACCGGGACAGGGATGAAAAACTGTTTTTT. This translates into CASNRDRDEKLFF.

This rearrangement joins TRBV7-2 to TRBJ1-2; D unresolved. The germline V gene encodes CDR1 SGHTA and CDR2 FQGNSA. CDR3 length equals 12 residues. V was shortened by 5 bases and J by 1 base, with 5 bases between the two germline ends. CDR3 DNA sequence: TGTGCCAGCAGCGGCAATAACTATGGCTACACCTTC. Its translation is CASSGNNYGYTF.

This chain joins TRBV10-1 and TRBJ2-2; D gene unclear. Germline V gene data show CDR1 as WNHNN and CDR2 as SYGVQD (reference sequence). V was cut by 3 bases and J by 5 bases, with 7 bases left in between. CDR3 size: 13 residues. The CDR3 bases are TGCGCCAGCAGTGATTTGCGGACCGGGGAGCTGTTTTTT. It specifies CASSDLRTGELFF.

The chain joins TRBV18 to TRBJ2-5; TRBD2 matches at 13 bases. V lost 0 bases to trimming and J lost 5 bases; unmatched junction nucleotides: 3. CDR3 size: 16 residues. CDR1 and CDR2 (germline): KGHSH, LQKENI. This chain's CDR3 is CASSPPTSGRAETQYF. The CDR3, as DNA: TGTGCCAGCTCACCACCCACTAGCGGGAGGGCGGAGACCCAGTACTTC.

This clone was seen more than once but under ten times. The rearrangement joins TRBV28 to TRBJ1-5; the match to TRBD1 covers 9 bases. V lost 3 bases to trimming and J lost 5 bases; unmatched junction nucleotides: 8. The germline V gene has CDR1 MDHEN and CDR2 SYDVKM. The CDR3 loop spans 16 amino acids. The CDR3 bases are TGTGCCAGCAGTTTGGAGGGACAGGGTCCTTATCAGCCCCAGCATTTT. Amino acids: CASSLEGQGPYQPQHF.

J is TRBJ2-2 and V is TRBV27, with 11 bases aligning to TRBD2. Germline lookup yields CDR1 MNHEY and CDR2 SMNVEV (reference sequence). This CDR3 comprises 15 residues. V lost 3 bases and J lost 6; bases outside the gene matches: 3. The CDR3 sequence is CASSFGTSGAGELFF. CDR3 DNA: TGTGCCAGCAGTTTCGGGACTAGCGGCGCCGGGGAGCTGTTTTTT.

V is TRBV10-2 and J is TRBJ1-4; D ambiguous. Trimming removed 3 bases from V and 6 bases from J, with 14 bases in between. The CDR3 runs 15 residues. Germline V gives CDR1 WSHSY, CDR2 SAAADI. This chain's CDR3 is CASSDNPWTHEKLFF. CDR3 nucleotide sequence: TGCGCCAGCAGTGATAACCCTTGGACCCATGAAAAACTGTTTTTT.

This rearrangement joins TRBV2 to TRBJ2-1; maybe TRBD2 (5 bases). V was trimmed by 7 bases and J by 6 bases, leaving 16 bases between them. This CDR3 region has 14 residues. CDR1 SNHLY and CDR2 FYNNEI come from the germline V gene. The CDR3 region has the DNA TGTGCCAGCACCCAGGTAGTCGGAGGCAATGAGCAGTTCTTC. It codes for CASTQVVGGNEQFF. Supplemented by reference TRBV2 and TRBJ2-1, the full variable domain reads EPEVTQTPSHQVTQMGQEVILRCVPISNHLYFYWYRQILGQKVEFLVSFYNNEISEKSEIFDDQFSVERPDGSNFTLKIRSTKLEDSAMYFCASTQVVGGNEQFFGPGTRLTVL.

This clone came up once. The chain links TRBV6-5 to TRBJ1-4, with D hard to call. Trimming cost V 4 bases and J 7 bases, with 16 bases left between them. Germline CDR1 and CDR2: MNHEY and SVGAGI. There are 15 residues in the CDR3. CDR3 sequence: CASSSGPRLTEKLFF. The CDR3 bases are TGTGCCAGCAGTTCCGGACCCCGCCTAACTGAAAAACTGTTTTTT.

Points on this clone: Different DNA sequences within this sample yield the same CDR3. The rearrangement uses TRBV28 and TRBJ2-3; D ambiguous. V was cut by 2 bases and J by 1 base, with 7 bases left in between. CDR1 is MDHEN and CDR2 is SYDVKM in the germline V gene. The CDR3 totals 14 residues. The CDR3 sequence is CASSLGQGTDTQYF. DNA for the CDR3: TGTGCCAGCAGTTTAGGGCAGGGCACAGATACGCAGTATTTT.

The chain recombines TRBV30 with TRBJ2-3; D call uncertain. The CDR3 extends over 17 amino acids. With 3 bases removed from V and 3 bases from J, the gap between germline ends came to 22 bases. Germline assignment: CDR1 GTSNPN and CDR2 SVGIG (reference sequence). This CDR3 reads CAWRPAGTIPRTDTQYF. In DNA, the CDR3 is TGTGCCTGGAGACCGGCCGGAACAATCCCTAGAACAGATACGCAGTATTTT.

V usage is TRBV7-9 and J usage is TRBJ2-7; D remains unclear. Trimming removed 1 base from V and 4 bases from J, with 14 bases in between. The CDR3 length is 15 residues. Per the germline V gene, CDR1 is SEHNR and CDR2 is FQNEAQ (reference sequence). CDR3 sequence (DNA): TGTGCCAGCAGCTTAGGAGGTATAGGGTGGTACGAGCAGTACTTC. It specifies CASSLGGIGWYEQYF.